This T cell receptor beta chain was documented in a study of blood T cell repertoires in COVID-19. The length of the CDR3 is 14 residues. Trimming removed 1 base at V and 5 bases at J, with 11 bases between. Germline lookup yields CDR1 SGHVS and CDR2 FNYEAQ. Original methodology: Reference gene primers were amplified, and this amplification served to estimate nucleated cell counts. Some clones are missing from TCRdb's copy, which holds only in-frame ones; the method was immunoSEQ multiplex PCR. The DNA was the basis for D and trimming; V, J and clone size are from that table. The table shows 200,000 to 250,000 clones, with around 80% occurring only once.

The sequence was collected from a man aged 55 to 70 who had recovered from COVID-19. The J gene is TRBJ2-5, the V gene TRBV7-6; possible D gene TRBD1, 5 bases. Sequencing input: PBMCs or T cells enriched from blood (not recorded which). DNA of the CDR3: TGTGCCAGCAGCTTAGAGGCAGGGATCGAGACCCAGTACTTC. It codes for CASSLEAGIETQYF.